Each of the 17 T cell receptor beta chains below was sequenced from the same sample in a study of radiotherapy plus CTLA-4 blockade in lung cancer. Assay used: immunoSEQ multiplex PCR; TCRdb lists only in-frame clones, some missing. The sample holds tens of thousands of clones, about 80% seen once. The input for sequencing was peripheral blood, taken from a patient treated with radiotherapy plus ipilimumab. These receptors were taken from a human donor with non-small cell lung cancer who had a complete response to radiotherapy plus ipilimumab.

The V and J genes are TRBV11-2 and TRBJ1-2; TRBD1 might be the D (5 bases). This CDR3 is built from 13 residues. Germline CDR1 is SGHAT and CDR2 is FQNNGV. Trimming stripped 5 bases from V and 5 bases from J, with 12 bases between. CDR3: CASSAGTFYGYTF. The CDR3 nucleotides read TGTGCCAGCAGCGCCGGGACTTTTTATGGCTACACCTTC.

The genes are TRBV11-3 and TRBJ2-5; maybe TRBD2 (5 bases). The germline V and J ends were trimmed by 1 base and 4 bases, with 16 bases remaining between them. Germline lookup yields CDR1 SGHNT and CDR2 YENEEA. CDR3 size: 16 residues. CDR3 nucleotide sequence: TGTGCCAGCAGCTTAGCCAGTAGAGGGCCCGGAGAGACCCAGTACTTC. This gives the protein CASSLASRGPGETQYF. Full variable domain (rest looked up from reference TRBV11-3 and TRBJ2-5): EAGVVQSPRYKIIEKKQPVAFWCNPISGHNTLYWYLQNLGQGPELLIRYENEEAVDDSQLPKDRFSAERLKGVDSTLKIQPAELGDSAVYLCASSLASRGPGETQYFGPGTRLLVL.

The rearrangement links TRBV29-1 to TRBJ2-3, with D possibly matching TRBD2 (5 bases). V lost 4 bases and J lost 2, with 10 bases in between. The CDR3 runs 13 residues. CDR1 is SQVTM, CDR2 ANQGSEA, per germline. The CDR3 sequence is CSVVDWYTDTQYF. The CDR3 coding sequence is TGCAGCGTTGTGGACTGGTACACAGATACGCAGTATTTT.

J is TRBJ2-5 and V is TRBV9, with a possible D match to TRBD2 (5 bases). The V gene's germline CDR1 is SGDLS and CDR2 YYNGEE. The CDR3 runs 15 residues. Trimming took off 5 bases at V and 7 bases at J, with 21 bases between the two ends. In DNA form, the CDR3 reads TGTGCCAGCAGAGAAGTCGGGCCCCCCCGGGGGACCCAGTACTTC. This translates into CASREVGPPRGTQYF.

This clone was seen only a few times. This rearrangement joins TRBV5-8 to TRBJ1-3, with D uncertain. Deletions cut 0 bases from V and 0 bases from J, with 7 bases between. This CDR3 spans 15 amino acids. Germline V gives CDR1 SGHTS, CDR2 YDEGEE. CDR3 region: CASSLEGHSGNTIYF. CDR3 bases: TGTGCCAGCAGCTTGGAAGGGCACTCTGGAAACACCATATATTTT. The whole variable domain, remainder taken from reference TRBV5-8 and TRBJ1-3, is EAGVTQSPTHLIKTRGQQATLRCSPISGHTSVYWYQQALGLGLQFLLWYDEGEERNRGNFPPRFSGRQFPNYSSELNVNALELEDSALYLCASSLEGHSGNTIYFGEGSWLTVV.

The rearrangement links TRBV7-6 to TRBJ2-3; 7 bases match TRBD1. Germline V gene sequence: CDR1 SGHVS, CDR2 FNYEAQ. The CDR3 has 16 residues. J gave up 4 bases and V 1 base, and 8 bases lay outside the gene matches. CDR3 DNA sequence: TGTGCCAGCAGCTTAGGCCAGGGGGAAGGTTCAGATACGCAGTATTTT. Encoded protein: CASSLGQGEGSDTQYF.

The sample holds a few counts of this clone. The rearrangement joins TRBV2 to TRBJ2-3, with TRBD2 identical over 7 bases. The CDR3 is 13 amino acids. Germline CDR1 reads SNHLY; CDR2 reads FYNNEI. The junction had 5 bases not matched to a gene; V was cut back by 7 bases and J by 4 bases. The DNA for the CDR3 is TGTGCCAGCAAGGCGGGAGAGGCAGATACGCAGTATTTT. Protein product: CASKAGEADTQYF.

This clone was picked up one time. The chain employs TRBV7-6 and TRBJ2-2; TRBD2 matches 16 bases. The CDR3 length is 17 residues. The junction had 6 bases not matched to a gene; V was cut back by 5 bases and J by 6 bases. Germline-derived CDR1 and CDR2 are SGHVS and FNYEAQ. The chain's CDR3 is CASSPGTSGGAAGELFF. CDR3 in DNA: TGTGCCAGCAGCCCCGGGACTAGCGGGGGGGCCGCCGGGGAGCTGTTTTTT.

The J gene is TRBJ2-3, the V gene TRBV4-3; 11 bases line up with TRBD2. The CDR3 loop spans 18 amino acids. J was trimmed by 6 bases and V by 0 bases; bases with no gene match: 11. The germline gives CDR1 LGHNA, CDR2 YSLEER. The CDR3 here is CASSQDDSGGALSDTQYF. The DNA for the CDR3 is TGCGCCAGCAGCCAAGATGATAGCGGGGGGGCACTTTCGGATACGCAGTATTTT.

The rearrangement links TRBV25-1 to TRBJ1-1, with a tentative D call TRBD1 (5 bases). Looked up from germline, CDR1 is MGHDK and CDR2 is SYGVNS. The CDR3 totals 15 residues. Trimming pared 1 base from V and 2 bases from J, leaving 11 bases between. The CDR3 reads CASSESGRENTEAFF. The CDR3 region has the DNA TGTGCCAGCAGTGAATCGGGCAGGGAAAACACTGAAGCTTTCTTT.

This clone was recorded a few times. This chain uses TRBV10-3 with TRBJ1-6; 7 positions agree with TRBD1. V lost 0 bases to trimming and J lost 10 bases; unmatched junction nucleotides: 3. CDR1 and CDR2 (germline): ENHRY, SYGVKD. This CDR3 has 14 amino acids. The CDR3 reads CAISESGGQSPLHF. Here the CDR3 DNA reads TGTGCCATCAGTGAGTCAGGGGGCCAGTCACCCCTCCACTTT.

The V call is TRBV7-2, the J call TRBJ1-2; a weak D match, TRBD1 (6 bases). This CDR3 has 14 amino acids. Germline values: CDR1 SGHTA, CDR2 FQGNSA. V dropped 5 bases and J dropped 4 bases, with 14 bases sitting between them. The chain's CDR3 is CASSPYGQIYGYTF. The DNA of the CDR3 is TGTGCCAGCAGCCCCTACGGACAGATCTATGGCTACACCTTC.

The rearrangement uses TRBV2 and TRBJ1-1; 7 nucleotides line up with TRBD1. Germline V gene sequence: CDR1 SNHLY, CDR2 FYNNEI. J was trimmed by 6 bases and V by 6 bases; bases with no gene match: 7. CDR3 length: 13 residues. CDR3 bases: TGTGCCAGCAGGTTGACAGGGAGGTCTGAAGCTTTCTTT. Translating it yields CASRLTGRSEAFF.

The chain joins TRBV19 to TRBJ1-5, with D unclear. In germline, CDR1 is LNHDA, CDR2 SQIVND (reference sequence). The germline V and J ends were trimmed by 3 bases and 7 bases, with 10 bases remaining between them. The CDR3 totals 13 residues. This CDR3 reads CASSIQYIQPQHF. The CDR3 nucleotides are TGTGCCAGTAGTATCCAGTATATACAGCCCCAGCATTTT. The entire variable domain, with the rest obtained from reference TRBV19 and TRBJ1-5, is as follows: DGGITQSPKYLFRKEGQNVTLSCEQNLNHDAMYWYRQDPGQGLRLIYYSQIVNDFQKGDIAEGYSVSREKKESFPLTVTSAQKNPTAFYLCASSIQYIQPQHFGDGTRLSIL.

This clone has only one observation. J is TRBJ2-3 and V is TRBV27; D is perhaps TRBD1 (6 bases). Germline V lookup: CDR1 MNHEY, CDR2 SMNVEV (reference sequence). The V gene lost 4 bases and the J gene lost 2 bases, with 16 bases spanning the gap. This CDR3 comprises 16 residues. CDR3 sequence (DNA): TGTGCCAGCAGTTCCCCCTCGACAGGATTCACAGATACGCAGTATTTT. It encodes CASSSPSTGFTDTQYF.

The genes are TRBV30 and TRBJ1-6; possible D gene TRBD1, 5 bases. Trimming shortened V by 8 bases and J by 5 bases, and 13 bases separated the two germline ends. Germline loops: CDR1 GTSNPN, CDR2 SVGIG (reference sequence). This CDR3 has 13 residues. The CDR3 sequence: CASGTEDNSPLHF. The CDR3 DNA reads as TGTGCCAGCGGGACGGAGGATAATTCACCCCTCCACTTT.

This clone has just one count. In nucleotides, the CDR3 is TGTGCCTGGAGTAGAAAGGATTATTCACCCCTCCACTTT. This encodes CAWSRKDYSPLHF. The chain joins TRBV30 to TRBJ1-6; D unclear. Trimming stripped 2 bases from V and 8 bases from J, with 10 bases between. This CDR3 region has 13 residues. Germline V CDR1 and CDR2: GTSNPN, SVGIG (reference sequence).